A single sample gave rise to the 29 T cell receptor beta chains below, sequenced in a study of CD8+ T cells in alopecia areata. Reverse transcribed after extraction, RNA yielded cDNA as the sequencing template. Assay: immunoSEQ multiplex PCR; the TCRdb copy retains only in-frame clones and omits some. This sample carries over 120,000 clones, roughly 53% of them seen once, and the ten largest clones take 5% to 7.5%. Specimen: CD4+ T cells sorted from blood, collected at week 0. These TCRs come from a human donor with alopecia areata.

The chain is built from TRBV29-1 and TRBJ1-4; D is possibly TRBD1 (5 bases). From germline, CDR1 is SQVTM and CDR2 ANQGSEA. This CDR3 comprises 13 residues. The V and J ends lost 7 bases and 3 bases respectively, with 12 bases between them. CDR3 DNA: TGCAGCGCCAAACAGGATTCTAATGAAAAACTGTTTTTT. Translated: CSAKQDSNEKLFF.

This clone was observed a handful of times. The rearrangement uses TRBV6-5 and TRBJ1-1, with TRBD1 matching 8 bases. V lost 6 bases, J lost 7 bases, and 7 bases stayed unmatched. Germline lookup yields CDR1 MNHEY and CDR2 SVGAGI. The CDR3 length is 13 residues. CDR3 nucleotides: TGTGCCAGCAGCCACGATACAGGGGGTGAAGCTTTCTTT. Translated: CASSHDTGGEAFF.

The chain recombines TRBV4-2 with TRBJ2-1, with TRBD1 as a possible D gene (6 bases). The CDR3 contains 14 residues. Germline V gene sequence: CDR1 LGHNA, CDR2 YNFKEQ. Trimming took off 1 base at V and 4 bases at J, with 8 bases between the two ends. The chain's CDR3 is CASSQVGAYNEQFF. As DNA, the CDR3 is TGTGCCAGCAGCCAAGTGGGGGCGTACAATGAGCAGTTCTTC.

This clone was seen a handful of times. V is TRBV28 and J is TRBJ1-1; D is undetermined. Trimming removed 8 bases at V and 0 bases at J, with 13 bases between. Germline V CDR1 and CDR2: MDHEN, SYDVKM. CDR3 length: 14 residues. The CDR3 here is CASLKGIMNTEAFF. For the CDR3, the DNA is TGTGCCAGCCTGAAGGGCATAATGAACACTGAAGCTTTCTTT.

The rearrangement links TRBV7-8 to TRBJ2-3; 8 bases align to TRBD2. Germline lookup yields CDR1 SGHVS and CDR2 FQNEAQ. The ends lost 1 base at V and 4 bases at J; junction bases unmatched: 10. CDR3 length equals 17 residues. The CDR3: CASSLGSAGASADTQYF. As DNA, the CDR3 is TGTGCCAGCAGCTTAGGGTCAGCGGGGGCATCCGCAGATACGCAGTATTTT.

Remarks on this clone: Other DNA sequences in this specimen translate into the identical CDR3. V gene TRBV7-2 combines with J gene TRBJ2-7; D is unclear. This CDR3 spans 11 amino acids. The V gene lost 6 bases and the J gene lost 1 base, with 4 bases spanning the gap. CDR1 and CDR2 from the germline V gene are SGHTA and FQGNSA. The CDR3 here is CASSLSYEQYF. For the CDR3, the DNA is TGTGCCAGCAGTCTTTCCTACGAGCAGTACTTC.

The chain couples TRBV4-2 to TRBJ1-2; 12 bases are a match to TRBD1. Germline lookup yields CDR1 LGHNA and CDR2 YNFKEQ. The CDR3 length is 16 residues. V was clipped by 1 base and J by 8 bases; unmatched bases: 8. The CDR3 sequence is CASSQAEGQGAGGYTF. For the CDR3, the DNA is TGTGCCAGCAGCCAAGCTGAGGGACAGGGGGCGGGCGGCTACACCTTC.

The chain employs TRBV27 and TRBJ1-1; D may be TRBD1 (6 bases). The V gene's germline CDR1 is MNHEY and CDR2 SMNVEV (reference sequence). There are 13 residues in the CDR3. V gave up 6 bases and J gave up 1 base, with 9 bases separating them. CDR3 DNA: TGTGCCAGCAGGAAGGGACAGAACACTGAAGCTTTCTTT. Translated, it gives CASRKGQNTEAFF.

The J gene is TRBJ1-6, the V gene TRBV5-6, with D perhaps TRBD1 (5 bases). Per germline, CDR1 SGHDT and CDR2 YYEEEE. This CDR3 is built from 14 residues. The germline V and J ends were trimmed by 2 bases and 10 bases, with 13 bases remaining between them. This CDR3 is CASSLRGGKSPLHF. The CDR3 coding sequence is TGTGCCAGCAGCTTAAGGGGTGGGAAATCACCCCTCCACTTT.

This CDR3 is CASSNQYAKTQYF. The CDR3 DNA sequence: TGTGCCAGCAGCAACCAATACGCTAAGACCCAGTACTTC. This rearrangement joins TRBV7-2 to TRBJ2-5, with D hard to call. The V end lost 5 bases, the J end lost 6 bases, and 13 bases lay between the germline ends. The CDR3 has 13 amino acids. The germline gives CDR1 SGHTA, CDR2 FQGNSA.

This rearrangement joins TRBV6-6 to TRBJ1-6; TRBD1 agrees at 8 bases. The V gene's germline CDR1 is MNHNY and CDR2 SVGAGI (reference sequence). This CDR3 comprises 15 residues. With V trimmed by 4 bases and J by 10 bases, 9 bases remained unmatched. Here the CDR3 DNA reads TGTGCCAGCAGTTCTCCCCCGACAGGGGAGTCACCCCTCCACTTT. Encoded protein: CASSSPPTGESPLHF.

This chain uses TRBV29-1 with TRBJ1-2; 9 bases are shared with TRBD1. The CDR3 is made up of 13 amino acids. The V gene end was trimmed by 7 bases and the J gene end by 2 bases; junction bases not matched to a gene: 5. Germline V gives CDR1 SQVTM, CDR2 ANQGSEA. In nucleotides, the CDR3 is TGCAGCGCCCACGGACAGGGGAACTATGGCTACACCTTC. Amino acids: CSAHGQGNYGYTF.

J is TRBJ2-7 and V is TRBV15; D is undetermined. The CDR3 runs to 13 residues. V was clipped by 8 bases and J by 2 bases, with 13 bases between them. Germline assignment: CDR1 LNHNV and CDR2 YYDKDF (reference sequence). The CDR3 nucleotides are TGTGCCACCTATAACACGAGGACCTACGAGCAGTACTTC. This codes for CATYNTRTYEQYF.

CDR3 residues: CSAMTGNEKLFF. CDR3 nucleotides: TGCAGCGCTATGACAGGGAATGAAAAACTGTTTTTT. The V call is TRBV29-1, the J call TRBJ1-4, with 7 bases that match TRBD1. The CDR3 loop spans 12 amino acids. Germline V gives CDR1 SQVTM, CDR2 ANQGSEA. V dropped 7 bases and J dropped 5; count of bases not matched to a gene: 4.

This clone has more than one count but fewer than ten. The chain carries TRBV6-1 and TRBJ2-1, with 8 nucleotides matching TRBD1. Germline V gene data show CDR1 as MNHNS and CDR2 as SASEGT. The CDR3 covers 13 residues. Trimming at V came to 3 bases and at J to 6 bases, leaving 1 base not matched to a gene. CDR3 bases: TGTGCCAGCAGTGATACAGGGGGCAATGAGCAGTTCTTC. Protein product: CASSDTGGNEQFF.

The chain employs TRBV7-2 and TRBJ2-2; TRBD1 matches 12 bases. The V segment lost 7 bases and the J segment 7 bases; nucleotides outside the gene matches: 10. The CDR3 is made up of 16 amino acids. CDR1 SGHTA and CDR2 FQGNSA come from the germline V gene. Here the CDR3 reads CASKGGTGGNIGELFF. The CDR3 DNA reads TGTGCCAGCAAGGGAGGGACAGGGGGCAATATCGGGGAGCTGTTTTTT.

This clone has just a few counts. The chain has TRBV29-1 and TRBJ2-5; 10 nucleotides match TRBD1. V shed 3 bases and J 4 bases; nucleotides not matched to a gene: 5. The germline V gene has CDR1 SQVTM and CDR2 ANQGSEA. The CDR3 totals 14 residues. The CDR3 sequence is CSVDWRTGGETQYF. CDR3 coding DNA: TGCAGCGTTGATTGGCGGACAGGGGGAGAGACCCAGTACTTC.

The chain uses TRBV30 and TRBJ1-2, with D possibly being TRBD1 (6 bases). The germline gives CDR1 GTSNPN, CDR2 SVGIG (reference sequence). The length of the CDR3 is 11 residues. V lost 4 bases and J lost 5, with 8 bases in between. The CDR3 region is CAWNREYGYTF. The DNA of the CDR3 is TGTGCCTGGAACAGGGAATATGGCTACACCTTC.

This chain uses TRBV29-1 with TRBJ1-3; 7 nucleotides align to TRBD1. The CDR3 totals 13 residues. The ends lost 1 base at V and 6 bases at J; junction bases unmatched: 3. CDR1 is SQVTM and CDR2 is ANQGSEA in the germline V gene. The CDR3 reads CSVEAGTENTIYF. CDR3 nucleotides: TGCAGCGTTGAAGCGGGGACAGAAAACACCATATATTTT.

This clone came up once. The chain joins TRBV5-4 to TRBJ2-7, with TRBD1 as a possible D gene (6 bases). V gave up 4 bases and J gave up 2 bases, with 10 bases separating them. CDR3 length: 13 amino acids. Germline CDR1 is SGHNT and CDR2 is YYREEE (reference sequence). CDR3 protein: CASSRDMTYEQYF. The CDR3 nucleotides read TGTGCCAGCAGCCGGGACATGACCTACGAGCAGTACTTC.

CDR3 nucleotides: TGCAGCGTTGAGCACAGGGGTATCACTGAAGCTTTCTTT. Translation: CSVEHRGITEAFF. The V gene is TRBV29-1, the J gene TRBJ1-1; 7 bases match TRBD1. The CDR3 has 13 amino acids. The ends lost 3 bases at V and 4 bases at J; junction bases unmatched: 5. The germline gives CDR1 SQVTM, CDR2 ANQGSEA.

The chain combines TRBV19 with TRBJ1-1; 10 nucleotides agree with TRBD1. The germline V gene has CDR1 LNHDA and CDR2 SQIVND (reference sequence). With V trimmed by 6 bases and J by 1 base, 5 bases remained unmatched. The CDR3 sequence is 15 residues long. In DNA form, the CDR3 reads TGTGCCAGTAGCGACAGGGGGCGGGCGAACACTGAAGCTTTCTTT. Translating it yields CASSDRGRANTEAFF.

The V call is TRBV4-2, the J call TRBJ2-2; D is possibly TRBD1 (5 bases). V was cut by 5 bases and J by 5 bases, with 9 bases left in between. From germline, CDR1 is LGHNA and CDR2 YNFKEQ. The CDR3 runs to 13 residues. The CDR3, as DNA: TGTGCCAGCAGCGGTGGGGCGACCGGGGAGCTGTTTTTT. It yields the protein CASSGGATGELFF.

The chain is built from TRBV14 and TRBJ2-5; D uncertain. CDR3 length equals 13 residues. Germline V gene lookup returns CDR1 SGHDN and CDR2 FVKESK. V was clipped by 1 base and J by 5 bases, with 8 bases between them. Written as DNA, the CDR3 is TGTGCCAGCAGCCAAGGGGCGTTGGAGACCCAGTACTTC. Translation gives CASSQGALETQYF.

Remarks on this clone: Additional DNA sequences in this sample encode the identical CDR3. The chain joins TRBV27 to TRBJ1-6; D possibly corresponds to TRBD1 (6 bases). Germline CDR1 is MNHEY and CDR2 is SMNVEV (reference sequence). This CDR3 comprises 14 residues. Trimming cost V 2 bases and J 8 bases, with 10 bases left between them. The CDR3 loop is CASSLTGSDSPLHF. Here the CDR3 DNA reads TGTGCCAGCAGTTTAACAGGGAGCGATTCACCCCTCCACTTT.

Points on this clone: The sample contains more than one DNA sequence encoding this CDR3. This chain connects TRBV30 to TRBJ1-5, with D maybe TRBD1 (5 bases). V gave up 0 bases and J gave up 2 bases, with 8 bases separating them. The CDR3 extends over 14 amino acids. Germline CDR1 and CDR2: GTSNPN and SVGIG (reference sequence). The CDR3 region is CAWSVGARNQPQHF. In nucleotides, the CDR3 is TGTGCCTGGAGTGTAGGGGCCCGCAATCAGCCCCAGCATTTT.

Here the CDR3 reads CASSAFQGRSSGNTIYF. CDR3 DNA: TGTGCCAGCAGTGCCTTTCAAGGGAGGAGCTCTGGAAACACCATATATTTT. The chain is built from TRBV25-1 and TRBJ1-3, with D unclear. Between the trimmed V and J ends, which lost 4 bases and 0 bases, there was a span of 16 bases. The germline CDR1 and CDR2 sequences are MGHDK and SYGVNS. The CDR3 extends over 17 amino acids. The complete variable domain, with remaining parts taken from reference TRBV25-1 and TRBJ1-3, reads EADIYQTPRYLVIGTGKKITLECSQTMGHDKMYWYQQDPGMELHLIHYSYGVNSTEKGDLSSESTVSRIRTEHFPLTLESARPSHTSQYLCASSAFQGRSSGNTIYFGEGSWLTVV.

The chain has TRBV10-3 and TRBJ2-5, with D unclear. The CDR3 has 15 amino acids. V lost 0 bases to trimming and J lost 5 bases, with 13 bases between them. Germline V gene sequence: CDR1 ENHRY, CDR2 SYGVKD. The CDR3 sequence is CAISESSGVGETQYF. As DNA, the CDR3 is TGTGCCATCAGTGAGTCGTCTGGGGTCGGGGAGACCCAGTACTTC.

The chain links TRBV11-2 to TRBJ1-6, with 10 bases lining up with TRBD1. This CDR3 is built from 14 residues. CDR1 and CDR2 from the germline V gene are SGHAT and FQNNGV. V dropped 4 bases and J dropped 10; count of bases not matched to a gene: 4. Here the CDR3 DNA reads TGTGCCAGCAGCTCGGGGACAGGGGCATCACCCCTCCACTTT. It codes for CASSSGTGASPLHF. Full variable domain (rest looked up from reference TRBV11-2 and TRBJ1-6): EAGVAQSPRYKIIEKRQSVAFWCNPISGHATLYWYQQILGQGPKLLIQFQNNGVVDDSQLPKDRFSAERLKGVDSTLKIQPAKLEDSAVYLCASSSGTGASPLHFGNGTRLTVT.